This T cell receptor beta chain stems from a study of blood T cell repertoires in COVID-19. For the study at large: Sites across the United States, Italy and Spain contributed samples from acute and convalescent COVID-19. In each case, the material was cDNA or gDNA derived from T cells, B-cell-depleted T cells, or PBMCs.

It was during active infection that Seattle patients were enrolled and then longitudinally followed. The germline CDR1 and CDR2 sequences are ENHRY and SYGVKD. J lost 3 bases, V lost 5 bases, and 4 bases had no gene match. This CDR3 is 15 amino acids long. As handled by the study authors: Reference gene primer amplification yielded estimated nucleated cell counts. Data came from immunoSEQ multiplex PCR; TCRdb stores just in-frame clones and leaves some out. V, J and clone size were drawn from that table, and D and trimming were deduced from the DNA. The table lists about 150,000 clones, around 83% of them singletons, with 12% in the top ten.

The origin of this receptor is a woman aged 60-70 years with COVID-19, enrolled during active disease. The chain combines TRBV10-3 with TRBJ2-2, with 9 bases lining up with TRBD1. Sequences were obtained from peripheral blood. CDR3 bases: TGTGCCATCAGTAGGACAGGGGAGGACACCGGGGAGCTGTTTTTT. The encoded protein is CAISRTGEDTGELFF.